The next 10 T cell receptor beta chains were all read from a single sample in a study of T cell responses to AZD1222 COVID-19 vaccine. Data came from immunoSEQ multiplex PCR; TCRdb stores just in-frame clones and leaves some out. The sample shows about 120,000 clones, approximately 90% of them seen only once. The sample in question was peripheral blood, obtained on day 0 of AZD1222 vaccination. These receptor sequences come from an adult in good health.

The gene calls are TRBV19 and TRBJ2-7, with D unresolved. Germline V CDR1 and CDR2: LNHDA, SQIVND (reference sequence). The CDR3 has 14 residues. Trimming removed 7 bases from V and 2 bases from J, with 15 bases in between. CDR3 sequence (DNA): TGTGCCAGTACCCCCCCCGGCAATCCCTACGAGCAGTACTTC. Protein sequence: CASTPPGNPYEQYF.

The V gene is TRBV2, the J gene TRBJ2-7; D tentatively reads TRBD1 or TRBD2 (5 bases each). The CDR3 has 11 residues. Trimming cost V 7 bases and J 6 bases, with 10 bases left between them. The V gene's germline CDR1 is SNHLY and CDR2 FYNNEI. The CDR3 nucleotides are TGTGCCAGCACCCTTGGGGGCGAGCAGTACTTC. Encoded protein: CASTLGGEQYF.

The chain couples TRBV3-1 (or the pseudogene TRBV3-2) to TRBJ2-3; 12 bases are a match to TRBD2. The germline CDR1 and CDR2 sequences are LGHDT and YNNKEL (reference sequence). After removal of 4 bases from V and 3 bases from J, the junction contained 8 bases not matched to a gene. This CDR3 has 17 residues. The CDR3 spells CASSLETSGSPTDTQYF. The CDR3 nucleotides are TGTGCCAGCAGCCTCGAGACTAGCGGGAGTCCGACAGATACGCAGTATTTT.

The gene calls are TRBV4-3 and TRBJ2-7, with D unresolved. CDR1 LGHNA and CDR2 YSLEER come from the germline V gene. V was clipped by 2 bases and J by 2 bases, with 7 bases between them. The CDR3 is 13 residues long. The CDR3 bases are TGCGCCAGCAGCCAATTTACGACCTACGAGCAGTACTTC. Translation gives CASSQFTTYEQYF.

The rearrangement joins TRBV14 to TRBJ2-1; the match to TRBD2 covers 16 bases. CDR3 length: 14 amino acids. Looked up from germline, CDR1 is SGHDN and CDR2 is FVKESK. V was clipped by 9 bases and J by 16 bases; unmatched bases: 12. CDR3: CASGPGLAGGPLFF. The CDR3 DNA reads TGTGCCAGTGGACCGGGACTAGCGGGAGGGCCGCTTTTCTTC.

The chain carries TRBV29-1 and TRBJ2-6, with D possibly being TRBD1 or TRBD2 (5 bases each). Trimming pared 0 bases from V and 0 bases from J, leaving 21 bases between. CDR1 is SQVTM, CDR2 ANQGSEA, per germline. This CDR3 comprises 20 residues. The CDR3 reads CSVEDQAGTPTISGANVLTF. The CDR3 nucleotides read TGCAGCGTTGAAGATCAGGCCGGGACGCCAACCATCTCTGGGGCCAACGTCCTGACTTTC. Using reference TRBV29-1 and TRBJ2-6 for the parts outside the CDR3, the full variable domain is SAVISQKPSRDICQRGTSLTIQCQVDSQVTMMFWYRQQPGQSLTLIATANQGSEATYESGFVIDKFPISRPNLTFSTLTVSNMSPEDSSIYLCSVEDQAGTPTISGANVLTFGAGSRLTVL.

This chain connects TRBV5-5 to TRBJ2-2; D unresolved. From germline, CDR1 is SGHKS and CDR2 YYEKEE (reference sequence). The V and J ends lost 2 bases and 7 bases respectively, with 6 bases between them. The CDR3 totals 12 residues. In DNA, the CDR3 is TGTGCCAGCAGCTTAGGTCTCGGGGAGCTGTTTTTT. Translation: CASSLGLGELFF.

The V gene is TRBV14, the J gene TRBJ1-2; TRBD1 agrees at 8 bases. V was pared by 5 bases and J by 2 bases, with 1 base of the junction left unmatched. CDR3 length: 13 residues. Germline CDR1 SGHDN, CDR2 FVKESK. The CDR3 is CASSYRGNYGYTF. CDR3 sequence (DNA): TGTGCCAGCAGCTACAGGGGGAACTATGGCTACACCTTC.

The V and J genes are TRBV5-4 and TRBJ1-1, with D tentatively TRBD1 (6 bases). The ends were cut back, 3 bases at V and 4 bases at J, with 16 bases in the middle. CDR1 and CDR2 (germline): SGHNT, YYREEE (reference sequence). This CDR3 is 15 amino acids long. The CDR3 nucleotides are TGTGCCAGCAGCTCGGGGGGGCGGGGTGGCACTGAAGCTTTCTTT. Amino acids: CASSSGGRGGTEAFF.

The chain has TRBV5-4 and TRBJ2-6, with 7 bases that match TRBD1. CDR3 length: 15 amino acids. Germline V lookup: CDR1 SGHNT, CDR2 YYREEE (reference sequence). Unmatched junction bases numbered 5, after V lost 4 bases and J lost 4 bases. The CDR3 protein is CASSRQGAGANVLTF. DNA of the CDR3: TGTGCCAGCAGCCGACAGGGTGCCGGGGCCAACGTCCTGACTTTC.